The text below deals with one TCR beta chain. What it recognizes is unknown. CD45RO-negative CD8 cells positively selected for CCR7 made up the naive population, which excluded terminally differentiated effector memory CD45RA+ cells. The data derive from a study of shared clonotypes between healthy human individuals. Study-level results: Sequencing depth was predicted to influence how clonotypes are shared among donors.

Repertoires were generated with immunoSEQ multiplex PCR, while TCRdb's copy carries only in-frame clones and drops some. This table has about 2 million clones, roughly 94% appearing once. The sequencing sample was made of naive CD8+ T cells sorted from blood. The receptor comes from a young man in good health.

Here the CDR3 DNA reads TGTGCCAGCAGTTTATCACCGGGAGTCCCCACAGATACGCAGTATTTT. Its translation is CASSLSPGVPTDTQYF. V and J are TRBV27 and TRBJ2-3; tentatively, D is TRBD2 (6 bases). Germline CDR1 reads MNHEY; CDR2 reads SMNVEV (reference sequence). The CDR3 spans 16 residues. With 0 bases removed from V and 2 bases from J, the gap between germline ends came to 12 bases.